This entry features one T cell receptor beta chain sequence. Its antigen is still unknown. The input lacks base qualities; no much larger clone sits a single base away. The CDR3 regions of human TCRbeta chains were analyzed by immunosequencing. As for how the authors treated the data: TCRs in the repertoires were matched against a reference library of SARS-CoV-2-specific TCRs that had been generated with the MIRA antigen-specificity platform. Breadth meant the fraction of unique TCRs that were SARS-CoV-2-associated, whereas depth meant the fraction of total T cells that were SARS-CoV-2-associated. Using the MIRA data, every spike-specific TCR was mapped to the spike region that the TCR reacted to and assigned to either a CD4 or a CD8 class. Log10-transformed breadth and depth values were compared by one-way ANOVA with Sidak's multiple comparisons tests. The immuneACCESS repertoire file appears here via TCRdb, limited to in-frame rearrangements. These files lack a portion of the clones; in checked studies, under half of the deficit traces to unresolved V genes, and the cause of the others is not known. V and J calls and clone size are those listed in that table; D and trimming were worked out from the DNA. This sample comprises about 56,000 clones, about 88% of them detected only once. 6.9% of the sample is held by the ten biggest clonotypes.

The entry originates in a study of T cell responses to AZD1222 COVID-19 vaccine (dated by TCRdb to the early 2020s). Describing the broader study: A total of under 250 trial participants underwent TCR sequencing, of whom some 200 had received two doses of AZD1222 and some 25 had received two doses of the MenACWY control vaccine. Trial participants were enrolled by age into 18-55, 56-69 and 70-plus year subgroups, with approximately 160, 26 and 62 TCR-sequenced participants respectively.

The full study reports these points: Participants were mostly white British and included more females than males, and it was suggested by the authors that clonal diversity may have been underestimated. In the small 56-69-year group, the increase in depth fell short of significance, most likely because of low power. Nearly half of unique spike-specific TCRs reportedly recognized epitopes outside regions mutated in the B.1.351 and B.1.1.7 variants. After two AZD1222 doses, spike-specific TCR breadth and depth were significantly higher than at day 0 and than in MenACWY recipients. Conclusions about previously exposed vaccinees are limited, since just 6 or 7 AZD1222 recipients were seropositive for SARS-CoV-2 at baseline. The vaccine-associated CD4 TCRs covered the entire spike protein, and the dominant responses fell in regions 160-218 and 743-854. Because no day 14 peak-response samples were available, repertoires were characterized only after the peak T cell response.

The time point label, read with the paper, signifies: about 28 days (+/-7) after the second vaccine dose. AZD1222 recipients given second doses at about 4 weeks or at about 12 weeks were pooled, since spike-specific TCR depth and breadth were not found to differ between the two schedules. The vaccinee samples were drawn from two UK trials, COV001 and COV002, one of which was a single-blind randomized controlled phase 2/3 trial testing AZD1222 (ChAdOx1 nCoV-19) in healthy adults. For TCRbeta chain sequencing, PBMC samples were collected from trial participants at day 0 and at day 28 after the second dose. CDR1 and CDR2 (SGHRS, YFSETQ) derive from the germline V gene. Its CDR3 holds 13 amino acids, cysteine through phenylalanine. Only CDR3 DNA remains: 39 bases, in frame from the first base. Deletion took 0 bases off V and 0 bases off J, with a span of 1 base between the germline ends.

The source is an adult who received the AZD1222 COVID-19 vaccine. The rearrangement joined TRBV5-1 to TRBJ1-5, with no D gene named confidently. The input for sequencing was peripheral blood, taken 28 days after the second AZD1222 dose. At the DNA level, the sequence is TGCGCCAGCAGCTTGGCTAGCAATCAGCCCCAGCATTTT. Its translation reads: CASSLASNQPQHF.